This is a list of T cell receptor beta chains from one sample in a study of T-cell memory formation after mild COVID-19. MiXCR, applied by TCRdb to the 5' RACE reads, yields one record per CDR3 protein. Among 300,000 to 400,000 distinct CDR3 sequences, around 20% were seen once, and the ten largest hold roughly an eighth. Sequencing used PBMCs or a T cell subset sorted from them (not recorded which). The receptors stem from an adult woman who had mild COVID-19 (a few samples of this study predate the infection). Cell type and time point are not known. Each CDR3 is given with its conserved first and last residue. The order of the fields is V gene, D gene, J gene, clone size, CDR3 protein, CDR3 DNA. D genes are given only for firm matches. For some rows the clone size is stated as once, few or many, or as a class when expanded; others skip it.

v_gene: TRBV13; d_gene: .; j_gene: TRBJ2-5; abundance: .; CDR3aa: CASSPPGRLQETQYF; CDR3nt: TGTGCCAGCAGCCCGCCGGGTCGCCTCCAAGAGACCCAGTACTTC
v_gene: TRBV4-1; d_gene: .; j_gene: TRBJ2-3; abundance: .; CDR3aa: CASSTETSTDTQYF; CDR3nt: TGCGCCAGCAGCACCGAGACGAGCACAGATACGCAGTATTTT
v_gene: TRBV5-1; d_gene: .; j_gene: TRBJ2-3; abundance: few; CDR3aa: CASRSTHWKPGDTQYF; CDR3nt: TGCGCCAGCAGATCAACCCATTGGAAGCCTGGAGATACGCAGTATTTT
v_gene: TRBV5-4; d_gene: TRBD2; j_gene: TRBJ2-7; abundance: few; CDR3aa: CASIFGLAGYEQYF; CDR3nt: TGTGCCAGCATCTTCGGACTAGCGGGATATGAGCAGTACTTC
v_gene: TRBV7-2; d_gene: TRBD1; j_gene: TRBJ1-4; abundance: few; CDR3aa: CASSFLRGGWEEKLFF; CDR3nt: TGTGCCAGCAGCTTCCTACGAGGGGGCTGGGAGGAAAAACTGTTTTTT
v_gene: TRBV2; d_gene: TRBD1; j_gene: TRBJ1-3; abundance: few; CDR3aa: CASSRDSSHSGNTIYF; CDR3nt: TGTGCCAGCAGTCGGGACAGTTCACACTCTGGAAACACCATATATTTT
v_gene: TRBV20-1; d_gene: .; j_gene: TRBJ1-3; abundance: many; CDR3aa: CSARMGYSGNTIYF; CDR3nt: TGCAGTGCTAGAATGGGTTACTCTGGAAACACCATATATTTT
v_gene: TRBV29-1; d_gene: .; j_gene: TRBJ2-3; abundance: many; CDR3aa: CSVAAGSQSTDTQYF; CDR3nt: TGCAGCGTTGCGGCGGGGTCTCAGAGCACAGATACGCAGTATTTT
v_gene: TRBV12-3/TRBV12-4; d_gene: .; j_gene: TRBJ2-7; abundance: many; CDR3aa: CASSEQTVNYEQYF; CDR3nt: TGTGCCAGCAGTGAGCAGACCGTAAACTACGAGCAGTACTTC
v_gene: TRBV2; d_gene: .; j_gene: TRBJ2-2; abundance: .; CDR3aa: CASTAGAPGELFF; CDR3nt: TGTGCCAGCACGGCGGGGGCTCCCGGGGAGCTGTTTTTT
v_gene: TRBV20-1; d_gene: TRBD2; j_gene: TRBJ2-3; abundance: once; CDR3aa: CSARLSGGSGDTQYF; CDR3nt: TGCAGTGCTAGACTGAGCGGGGGTTCAGGAGATACGCAGTATTTT
v_gene: TRBV6-2/TRBV6-3; d_gene: .; j_gene: TRBJ1-1; abundance: few; CDR3aa: CASSRAGGQTLNTEAFF; CDR3nt: TGTGCCAGCAGCCGCGCAGGCGGACAGACCTTGAACACTGAAGCTTTCTTT
v_gene: TRBV11-2; d_gene: .; j_gene: TRBJ1-2; abundance: few; CDR3aa: CASSPSAEYGYTF; CDR3nt: TGTGCCAGCAGCCCAAGCGCAGAGTATGGCTACACCTTC
v_gene: TRBV24-1; d_gene: .; j_gene: TRBJ2-5; abundance: few; CDR3aa: CATSDPRREGPKETQYF; CDR3nt: TGTGCCACCAGTGACCCCCGGAGGGAAGGACCCAAAGAGACCCAGTACTTC
v_gene: TRBV27; d_gene: .; j_gene: TRBJ2-3; abundance: few; CDR3aa: CASGRTGSEGTDTQYF; CDR3nt: TGTGCCTCCGGCCGGACGGGCTCGGAGGGCACAGATACGCAGTATTTT
v_gene: TRBV14; d_gene: .; j_gene: TRBJ2-5; abundance: .; CDR3aa: CASSLRKLERETQYF; CDR3nt: TGTGCCAGCAGCCTACGGAAACTAGAACGAGAGACCCAGTACTTC
v_gene: TRBV12-3/TRBV12-4; d_gene: .; j_gene: TRBJ1-2; abundance: few; CDR3aa: CASSLIPGDYGYTF; CDR3nt: TGTGCCAGCAGTTTAATCCCGGGGGACTATGGCTACACCTTC
v_gene: TRBV20-1; d_gene: .; j_gene: TRBJ2-1; abundance: .; CDR3aa: CSARDLAGIYNEQFF; CDR3nt: TGCAGTGCTAGAGATTTGGCGGGGATTTACAATGAGCAGTTCTTC
v_gene: TRBV4-1; d_gene: TRBD1; j_gene: TRBJ1-2; abundance: .; CDR3aa: CASSQVGTGVIYGYTF; CDR3nt: TGCGCCAGCAGCCAAGTTGGGACAGGGGTTATCTATGGCTACACCTTC
v_gene: TRBV5-1; d_gene: TRBD1; j_gene: TRBJ1-1; abundance: .; CDR3aa: CASSSSTGGYGDTEAFF; CDR3nt: TGCGCCAGCAGCTCCTCGACAGGGGGCTATGGGGACACTGAAGCTTTCTTT
v_gene: TRBV12-3/TRBV12-4; d_gene: .; j_gene: TRBJ1-1; abundance: few; CDR3aa: CASTWGGVTEAFF; CDR3nt: TGTGCCAGCACCTGGGGGGGCGTCACTGAAGCTTTCTTT
v_gene: TRBV12-3/TRBV12-4; d_gene: TRBD2; j_gene: TRBJ2-3; abundance: many; CDR3aa: CASSLAGGRGTQYF; CDR3nt: TGTGCCAGCAGTCTAGCGGGGGGCAGAGGTACGCAGTATTTT
v_gene: TRBV5-5; d_gene: .; j_gene: TRBJ1-5; abundance: .; CDR3aa: CASSWTDINQPQHF; CDR3nt: TGTGCCAGCAGCTGGACGGACATTAATCAGCCCCAGCATTTT
v_gene: TRBV15; d_gene: .; j_gene: TRBJ2-1; abundance: .; CDR3aa: CATSREEGYNEQFF; CDR3nt: TGTGCCACCAGCAGAGAGGAGGGCTACAATGAGCAGTTCTTC
v_gene: TRBV5-8; d_gene: .; j_gene: TRBJ2-1; abundance: .; CDR3aa: CASSSRDWDVNEQFF; CDR3nt: TGTGCCAGCAGCTCCCGGGACTGGGACGTCAATGAGCAGTTCTTC
v_gene: TRBV4-1; d_gene: .; j_gene: TRBJ1-2; abundance: few; CDR3aa: CASSQDSGHSWGGYTF; CDR3nt: TGCGCCAGCAGCCAAGATTCAGGACACTCTTGGGGTGGCTACACCTTC
v_gene: TRBV7-9; d_gene: TRBD1; j_gene: TRBJ2-5; abundance: .; CDR3aa: CASSSGTGGETQYF; CDR3nt: TGTGCCAGCAGCTCAGGGACAGGTGGGGAGACCCAGTACTTC
v_gene: TRBV11-2; d_gene: .; j_gene: TRBJ2-6; abundance: few; CDR3aa: CASSFGMGSGANVLTF; CDR3nt: TGTGCCAGCAGCTTTGGTATGGGCTCTGGGGCCAACGTCCTGACTTTC
v_gene: TRBV10-3; d_gene: .; j_gene: TRBJ2-7; abundance: .; CDR3aa: CAISEGGRGHPSPYEQYF; CDR3nt: TGTGCCATCAGCGAAGGGGGGAGGGGCCACCCAAGCCCCTACGAGCAGTACTTC
v_gene: TRBV12-3/TRBV12-4; d_gene: .; j_gene: TRBJ2-7; abundance: .; CDR3aa: CASSSTVSSYEQYF; CDR3nt: TGTGCCAGCAGCTCGACAGTGAGCTCCTACGAGCAGTACTTC
v_gene: TRBV12-3/TRBV12-4; d_gene: .; j_gene: TRBJ2-1; abundance: .; CDR3aa: CASRTLVWGVPPNNYNEQFF; CDR3nt: TGTGCCAGCAGGACCCTCGTTTGGGGAGTCCCGCCTAATAACTACAATGAGCAGTTCTTC
v_gene: TRBV27; d_gene: TRBD2; j_gene: TRBJ2-7; abundance: many; CDR3aa: CASSLREGGYEQYF; CDR3nt: TGTGCCAGCAGTTTAAGGGAGGGTGGATACGAGCAGTACTTC
v_gene: TRBV12-3/TRBV12-4; d_gene: TRBD1; j_gene: TRBJ1-2; abundance: .; CDR3aa: CASSPGQGSYTF; CDR3nt: TGTGCCAGCAGTCCCGGACAGGGGAGCTACACCTTC
v_gene: TRBV19; d_gene: .; j_gene: TRBJ1-1; abundance: .; CDR3aa: CASSMGGMNTEAFF; CDR3nt: TGTGCCAGTAGTATGGGGGGTATGAACACTGAAGCTTTCTTT
v_gene: TRBV6-6; d_gene: .; j_gene: TRBJ1-1; abundance: .; CDR3aa: CASSPWGNTEAFF; CDR3nt: TGTGCCAGCAGCCCCTGGGGGAACACTGAAGCTTTCTTT
v_gene: TRBV20-1; d_gene: TRBD2; j_gene: TRBJ2-3; abundance: few; CDR3aa: CSAAGRTDTQYF; CDR3nt: TGCAGTGCAGCGGGGCGCACAGATACGCAGTATTTT
v_gene: TRBV29-1; d_gene: TRBD1; j_gene: TRBJ2-2; abundance: .; CDR3aa: CSVAWTGGNTGELFF; CDR3nt: TGCAGCGTGGCTTGGACAGGGGGCAACACCGGGGAGCTGTTTTTT
v_gene: TRBV11-3; d_gene: .; j_gene: TRBJ2-5; abundance: .; CDR3aa: CASSFQQTQYF; CDR3nt: TGTGCCAGCAGCTTTCAGCAGACCCAGTACTTC
v_gene: TRBV5-1; d_gene: .; j_gene: TRBJ2-7; abundance: few; CDR3aa: CASRAGTVTSYEQYF; CDR3nt: TGCGCCAGCAGGGCGGGGACAGTGACCTCCTACGAGCAGTACTTC
v_gene: TRBV5-4; d_gene: TRBD2; j_gene: TRBJ2-1; abundance: .; CDR3aa: CASSWGGRDEQFF; CDR3nt: TGTGCCAGCAGCTGGGGAGGGCGCGATGAGCAGTTCTTC
v_gene: TRBV12-3/TRBV12-4; d_gene: TRBD1; j_gene: TRBJ1-1; abundance: .; CDR3aa: CASRAGGGGTEAFF; CDR3nt: TGTGCCAGCAGGGCAGGGGGAGGAGGAACTGAAGCTTTCTTT